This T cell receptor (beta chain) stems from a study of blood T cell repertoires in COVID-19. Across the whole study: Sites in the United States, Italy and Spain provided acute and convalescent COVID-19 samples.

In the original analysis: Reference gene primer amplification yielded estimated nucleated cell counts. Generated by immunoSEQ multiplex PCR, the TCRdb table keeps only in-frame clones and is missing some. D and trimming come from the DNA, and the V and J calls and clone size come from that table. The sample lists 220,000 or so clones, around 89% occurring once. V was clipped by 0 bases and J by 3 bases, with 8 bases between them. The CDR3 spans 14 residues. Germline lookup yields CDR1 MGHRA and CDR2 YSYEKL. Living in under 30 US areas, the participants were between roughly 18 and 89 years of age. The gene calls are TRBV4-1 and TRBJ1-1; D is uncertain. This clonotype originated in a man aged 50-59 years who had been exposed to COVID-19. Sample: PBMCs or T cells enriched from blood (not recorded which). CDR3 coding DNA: TGCGCCAGCAGCCAAGACCCCAGGTACACTGAAGCTTTCTTT. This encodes CASSQDPRYTEAFF.